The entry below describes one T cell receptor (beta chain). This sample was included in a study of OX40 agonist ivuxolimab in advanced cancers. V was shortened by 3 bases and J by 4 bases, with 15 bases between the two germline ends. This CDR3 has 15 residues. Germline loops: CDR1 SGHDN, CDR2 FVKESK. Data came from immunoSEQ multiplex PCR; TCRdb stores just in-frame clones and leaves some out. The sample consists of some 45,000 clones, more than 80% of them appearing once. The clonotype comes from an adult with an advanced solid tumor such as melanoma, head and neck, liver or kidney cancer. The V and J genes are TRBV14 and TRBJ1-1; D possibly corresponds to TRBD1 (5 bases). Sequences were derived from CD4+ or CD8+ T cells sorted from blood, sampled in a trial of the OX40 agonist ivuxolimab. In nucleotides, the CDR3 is TGTGCCAGCAGCCATTATCCGGGACGGTTCACTGAAGCTTTCTTT. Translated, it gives CASSHYPGRFTEAFF.